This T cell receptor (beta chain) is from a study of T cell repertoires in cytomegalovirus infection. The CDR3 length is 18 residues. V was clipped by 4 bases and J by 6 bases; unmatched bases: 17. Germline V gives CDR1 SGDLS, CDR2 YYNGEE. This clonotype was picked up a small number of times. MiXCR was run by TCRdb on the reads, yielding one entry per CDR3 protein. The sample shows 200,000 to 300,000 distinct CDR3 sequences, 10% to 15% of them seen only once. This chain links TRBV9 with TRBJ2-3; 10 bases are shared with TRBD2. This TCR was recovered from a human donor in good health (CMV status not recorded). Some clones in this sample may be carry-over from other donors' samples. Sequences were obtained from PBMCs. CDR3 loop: CASSFSGGGIIESDTQYF. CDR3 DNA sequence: TGTGCCAGCAGCTTCAGCGGGGGGGGGATCATTGAGTCGGATACGCAGTATTTT.